Below, 20 T cell receptor beta chains from the same sample are listed, as sequenced in a study of beta chain features in type 1 diabetes. Sequencing targeted expressed TCRB transcripts, as all isolated RNA had been reverse transcribed. Produced via immunoSEQ multiplex PCR; TCRdb's table is partial and in-frame only. The table has 200,000 to 250,000 clones, 27% seen once. Sequenced material: central memory CD4+ T cells from blood. The receptors shown here come from a man under 40 in good health.

This clone was seen more than once but under ten times. The chain carries TRBV11-2 and TRBJ2-2, with 12 bases aligning to TRBD2. Germline assignment: CDR1 SGHAT and CDR2 FQNNGV. The trim removed 6 bases at V and 6 bases at J, leaving 11 bases unmatched. The CDR3 totals 17 residues. In DNA form, the CDR3 reads TGTGCCAGCAGAATAACTAGCGGGGGGATAACGGCCGGGGAGCTGTTTTTT. Its protein product is CASRITSGGITAGELFF.

This clone showed up just a few times. The CDR3 spells CATRSLSVYNEQFF. Here the CDR3 DNA reads TGTGCCACCAGGAGCCTCTCTGTATACAATGAGCAGTTCTTC. The rearrangement links TRBV15 to TRBJ2-1; D call uncertain. Germline loops: CDR1 LNHNV, CDR2 YYDKDF (reference sequence). The CDR3 is 14 amino acids. Trimming took 6 bases from V and 4 from J, leaving 13 bases between them. The variable domain in full, with the rest retrieved from reference TRBV15 and TRBJ2-1, is DAMVIQNPRYQVTQFGKPVTLSCSQTLNHNVMYWYQQKSSQAPKLLFHYYDKDFNNEADTPDNFQSRRPNTSFCFLDIRSPGLGDTAMYLCATRSLSVYNEQFFGPGTRLTVL.

This sequence joins TRBV14 and TRBJ2-2; 7 bases align to TRBD1. Germline assignment: CDR1 SGHDN and CDR2 FVKESK. V was pared by 3 bases and J by 7 bases, with 5 bases of the junction left unmatched. The CDR3 totals 14 residues. CDR3 region: CASSHRQGHGELFF. The CDR3 DNA reads as TGTGCCAGCAGCCACCGACAGGGTCACGGGGAGCTGTTTTTT.

The J gene is TRBJ1-2, the V gene TRBV7-2; 8 positions agree with TRBD1. This CDR3 is 14 amino acids long. V lost 4 bases and J lost 2; bases outside the gene matches: 3. CDR1 SGHTA and CDR2 FQGNSA come from the germline V gene. CDR3 sequence reads: CASSSRTGNYGYTF. In DNA form, the CDR3 reads TGTGCCAGCAGCTCACGGACAGGGAACTATGGCTACACCTTC. The complete variable domain, with remaining parts taken from reference TRBV7-2 and TRBJ1-2, reads GAGVSQSPSNKVTEKGKDVELRCDPISGHTALYWYRQSLGQGLEFLIYFQGNSAPDKSGLPSDRFSAERTGGSVSTLTIQRTQQEDSAVYLCASSSRTGNYGYTFGSGTRLTVV.

This clone was counted a few times. This sequence joins TRBV30 and TRBJ1-2; D gene unclear. CDR1 GTSNPN and CDR2 SVGIG come from the germline V gene (reference sequence). The CDR3 sequence is 18 residues long. V dropped 0 bases and J dropped 3 bases, with 23 bases sitting between them. The CDR3 protein is CAWSVRRDRGKSHYGYTF. The CDR3 nucleotides are TGTGCCTGGAGTGTACGGCGGGATAGAGGCAAGAGCCACTATGGCTACACCTTC.

This chain connects TRBV29-1 to TRBJ1-5; perhaps TRBD1 as D (5 bases). Germline CDR1 and CDR2: SQVTM and ANQGSEA. There are 13 residues in the CDR3. V lost 4 bases and J lost 0, with 7 bases in between. CDR3 protein: CSVGQYSNQPQHF. The CDR3, as DNA: TGCAGCGTTGGACAGTATAGCAATCAGCCCCAGCATTTT.

This clone showed up many times. The chain joins TRBV5-1 to TRBJ2-6; D remains unclear. The V end was cut by 0 bases, the J end by 0 bases, with 7 bases between. Germline assignment: CDR1 SGHRS and CDR2 YFSETQ. This CDR3 is 16 amino acids long. The CDR3 protein is CASSLDGASGANVLTF. The CDR3 DNA sequence: TGCGCCAGCAGCTTGGACGGAGCCTCTGGGGCCAACGTCCTGACTTTC.

V usage is TRBV29-1 and J usage is TRBJ2-5; D is ambiguous. Gene TRBJ2-7 matches the end of the DNA better, so the J call may be wrong. The CDR3 has 12 amino acids. Germline values: CDR1 SQVTM, CDR2 ANQGSEA. CDR3 in DNA: TGCAGCGTTGAAGAGGAGTCCTACGAGCAGTACTTC. This codes for CSVEEESYEQYF.

In its sample, this clone was seen a few times. The genes are TRBV9 and TRBJ2-7, with D perhaps matching TRBD1 (6 bases). This CDR3 is 14 amino acids long. The V and J ends lost 4 bases and 2 bases respectively, with 13 bases between them. The germline V gene encodes CDR1 SGDLS and CDR2 YYNGEE. This CDR3 is CASSPRQAPYEQYF. CDR3 nucleotides: TGTGCCAGCAGCCCCCGACAGGCACCCTACGAGCAGTACTTC. The full variable domain, with the rest looked up from reference TRBV9 and TRBJ2-7, is DSGVTQTPKHLITATGQRVTLRCSPRSGDLSVYWYQQSLDQGLQFLIQYYNGEERAKGNILERFSAQQFPDLHSELNLSSLELGDSALYFCASSPRQAPYEQYFGPGTRLTVT.

This clone was seen just once. The CDR3 spells CAWSPGTAGNTIYF. The CDR3 nucleotides are TGTGCCTGGAGTCCCGGGACAGCGGGAAACACCATATATTTT. The gene calls are TRBV30 and TRBJ1-3; 7 bases line up with TRBD1. The trim removed 2 bases at V and 4 bases at J, leaving 5 bases unmatched. CDR3 length equals 14 residues. The germline V gene has CDR1 GTSNPN and CDR2 SVGIG (reference sequence).

Concerning this clone: A much larger clone sits a single nucleotide away, making a read error possible. The V gene is TRBV4-1, the J gene TRBJ2-1; a possible D gene is TRBD2 (6 bases). Germline values: CDR1 MGHRA, CDR2 YSYEKL. The CDR3 contains 16 residues. CDR3 region: CASGQDQETRSNEQFF. The DNA of the CDR3 is TGCGCCAGCGGCCAAGATCAGGAGACTAGGAGCAATGAGCAGTTCTTC.

The gene calls are TRBV4-1 and TRBJ1-2; 8 bases match TRBD1. This CDR3 is built from 13 residues. J lost 3 bases, V lost 4 bases, and 1 base had no gene match. Per germline, CDR1 MGHRA and CDR2 YSYEKL. CDR3: CASSPGQDYGYTF. CDR3 nucleotides: TGCGCCAGCAGCCCGGGACAGGACTATGGCTACACCTTC.

The genes are TRBV5-1 and TRBJ2-1; the match to TRBD2 covers 8 bases. This CDR3 is 15 amino acids long. Germline CDR1 and CDR2: SGHRS and YFSETQ. V was clipped by 5 bases and J by 0 bases; unmatched bases: 4. This CDR3 is CASRKSGSSYNEQFF. The DNA of the CDR3 is TGCGCCAGCAGGAAGAGCGGGAGCTCCTACAATGAGCAGTTCTTC.

This clone has only a few counts. This sequence joins TRBV6-6 and TRBJ2-1, with 8 bases aligning to TRBD1. This CDR3 is built from 14 residues. Looked up from germline, CDR1 is MNHNY and CDR2 is SVGAGI (reference sequence). The J segment lost 9 bases and the V segment lost 2 bases, leaving 6 bases of the junction unmatched. This CDR3 reads CASSYTQGAVEQFF. The CDR3, as DNA: TGTGCCAGCAGTTACACCCAGGGGGCGGTTGAGCAGTTCTTC.

V gene TRBV27 combines with J gene TRBJ2-3; 11 bases line up with TRBD2. The CDR3 runs 16 residues. The germline gives CDR1 MNHEY, CDR2 SMNVEV (reference sequence). V gave up 5 bases and J gave up 6 bases; unmatched junction bases: 10. The CDR3 DNA follows: TGTGCCAGCAGTCCCCGAGGTAGCGGGAGGGCCGATACGCAGTATTTT. As protein: CASSPRGSGRADTQYF.

This clone is judged medium-sized (0.01 to 0.1%). The chain links TRBV10-3 to TRBJ2-3; TRBD1 is a possible D gene (6 bases). The CDR3 has 16 residues. Germline CDR1 is ENHRY and CDR2 is SYGVKD. V lost 8 bases to trimming and J lost 0 bases, with 18 bases between them. The CDR3 loop reads CAIGTPDSFSTDTQYF. The CDR3 DNA follows: TGTGCCATCGGGACACCGGACAGCTTTAGCACAGATACGCAGTATTTT.

The V call is TRBV30, the J call TRBJ1-1, with D possibly TRBD1 on 6 matching bases. Trimming removed 2 bases from V and 1 base from J, with 11 bases in between. The CDR3 sequence is 14 residues long. Per the germline V gene, CDR1 is GTSNPN and CDR2 is SVGIG (reference sequence). This CDR3 is CAWSFHRENTEAFF. The CDR3 DNA follows: TGTGCCTGGAGTTTTCACAGGGAGAACACTGAAGCTTTCTTT.

J is TRBJ2-5 and V is TRBV15; D gene ambiguous. Looked up from germline, CDR1 is LNHNV and CDR2 is YYDKDF (reference sequence). CDR3 length: 14 amino acids. With 3 bases removed from V and 4 bases from J, the gap between germline ends came to 12 bases. The CDR3 DNA sequence: TGTGCCACCAGCAGTTCGACCTGGGGAGAGACCCAGTACTTC. It is translated as CATSSSTWGETQYF.

This clone was found a few times. The V and J genes are TRBV7-2 and TRBJ2-5, with 8 bases aligning to TRBD1. The CDR3 loop spans 16 amino acids. Trimming cost V 1 base and J 5 bases; bases outside gene matches: 9. CDR1 and CDR2 (germline): SGHTA, FQGNSA. CDR3 nucleotide sequence: TGTGCCAGCAGCTTAGAGGCCAGGGGGCGCGGGGAGACCCAGTACTTC. Its protein product is CASSLEARGRGETQYF.

The V call is TRBV19, the J call TRBJ1-1; tentative D call: TRBD1 (5 bases). The ends were cut back, 5 bases at V and 8 bases at J, with 18 bases in the middle. This CDR3 is built from 14 residues. Germline V lookup: CDR1 LNHDA, CDR2 SQIVND (reference sequence). DNA of the CDR3: TGTGCCAGTAGTGCCCCCCGGGAGGGGCCCGAAGCTTTCTTT. It codes for CASSAPREGPEAFF.